This T cell receptor beta chain was found in a study of T cells in Graves' hyperthyroidism and ophthalmopathy (dated by TCRdb to between 2018 and 2020). Some background on the complete study: Peripheral blood samples were taken at the time of initial diagnosis, prior to any treatment. TCR V-J signatures able to tell the groups apart were searched for in a discovery cohort of some 100 patients, of whom fewer than 45 had Graves' ophthalmopathy and under 65 had stable Graves' hyperthyroidism. An independent validation cohort of 18 to 20 hyperthyroidism patients and about 15 patients who later progressed to ophthalmopathy tested prospective prediction of ophthalmopathy. The roughly 90 discovery patients were divided at random into training and test sets in a 7:3 ratio. In addition, the study compared T-cell repertoires in thyroid tissue and in blood from a handful of Graves' hyperthyroidism patients. After blood sampling, hyperthyroidism patients were treated with methimazole at a starting dose of 30 mg daily, and ophthalmopathy patients were treated with high-dose intravenous methylprednisolone. The paper reports TCR Vbeta CDR3 sequencing of roughly 140 peripheral blood samples: around 45 ophthalmopathy, over 70 hyperthyroidism and around 17 progressor patients.

From cysteine to phenylalanine, the CDR3 is 14 amino acids long. Here the CDR3 DNA is all that survives: 42 bases in frame from base 1. V has 6 bases trimmed and J has 5 bases trimmed; junction bases matching no gene number 5. The germline V gene (reference sequence) yields DFQATT for CDR1 and SNEGSKA for CDR2. Amplification of TCR beta CDR3 regions was carried out from RNA transcripts. The first round of RT-PCR for the TCR CDR3 was performed with the HTBI primer set and the Qiagen OneStep RT-PCR kit. The libraries were constructed in a second round of multiplex PCR and then size-selected and purified. The libraries were sequenced on an Illumina HiSeq2000 using paired-end 100 bp reads. On the study's bioinformatics: SOAPnuke was used to process the raw data, throwing out any read that contained adapters or uncalled bases, had a mean Phred below 15, or lacked an exact constant-primer or identifier match. COPE v1.2.5 was used to merge the high-quality paired reads, and each unique nucleotide sequence was defined as a clonotype. MiTCR v1.1 was used to align clonotypes to the IMGT TRBV, TRBD and TRBJ reference segments. The analysis was restricted to V-J combinations with a frequency above 0.0001, which together covered 99% to 99.2% of the repertoires. A TCS score was defined as the ratio of F50 (clonal expansion) to E x V (chaos), with BLOSUM62-based TCRdist applied between CDR3 peptides within each V-J. Welch's t-statistics and random forest reduced 514 V-J features to some 14, which were used in a naive Bayes classifier (R e1071). TCRdb trimmed public reads at Q25 via fastp, called clones via MiXCR and kept in-frame beta chains. When rows share a CDR3 protein, they turn into one entry using the most common DNA and genes. In this record, the V and J calls reflect TCRdb's handling and not the investigators' own analysis. The sample table lists some 440,000 distinct CDR3 sequences, around 16% of them with a count of one. Jointly, the top ten make up just under 8% of the sample.

Stable Graves' hyperthyroidism was defined as the absence of progression to ophthalmopathy over 18 months of follow-up. Hyperthyroidism patients were newly diagnosed, had a disease duration of under 2 months, and were aged 18 to 65 years. Patients with uncontrolled infections, other autoimmune diseases, pregnancy or lactation were excluded. Diagnoses were established on the basis of clinical symptoms, serum thyroxine and TRAb, thyroid ultrasound, and orbital computed tomography. Ficoll-Paque density gradient centrifugation was used to isolate PBMCs from about 9.4 ml of fresh peripheral blood. Total RNA was extracted with Trizol reagent, and quality was checked on an Agilent 2100 Bioanalyzer. Study-wide findings and limitations: Most expanded thyroid clonotypes (frequency above 0.001) were also detected in blood, a finding suggesting that blood repertoires may reflect thyroid immune responses. Sample size was not statistically predetermined, and investigators were not blinded to group allocation. A model built on a 13 V-J signature distinguished ophthalmopathy from stable hyperthyroidism, reaching roughly 88% sensitivity and around 82% specificity in cross-validation and 80%/75% in testing. During validation, the model predicted progression to ophthalmopathy a median of about 6.5 months ahead of onset, with around 71% sensitivity and around 72% specificity.

In its sample, this clonotype was seen a few times. What antigen it recognizes has not been identified. No base quality information exists; no much larger clone differs at one position. The chain was built from TRBV20-1 and TRBJ2-2; TRBD2 matches 11 bases in the middle. Sequenced: blood. This TCR was recovered from a woman under 30 with Graves' hyperthyroidism. Here is the DNA: TGCAGTGCGCCCGGGACTAGCGGAACCGGGGAGCTGTTTTTT. Translated, this is CSAPGTSGTGELFF.